A selection of T cell receptor beta chains follows, all from one sample in a study of blood T cell repertoires in COVID-19. Only in-frame clones appear in the TCRdb table, and some are missing; sequencing was by immunoSEQ multiplex PCR. The profile shows approximately 110,000 clones, 70% to 90% of them singletons. The sample was peripheral blood. The receptors were sampled from a human donor in a cohort sampled during active COVID-19. CDR3s include the opening cysteine and the closing phenylalanine or tryptophan.

v_call cdr3_aa
TRBV5-4 CASSPEDREGYTF
TRBV9 CASSVEGGYNTGELFF
TRBV3-1/TRBV3-2 CASRQGATNEKLFF
TRBV11-2 CASSLVLGLEQYF
TRBV10-2 CASNSVGTGELFF
TRBV4-2 CASSQSSGAGGTIF
TRBV20-1 CSASDPGQGRYNEQFF
TRBV5-4 CASSLEQGLYQETQYF
TRBV5-1 CASRLTSGRDNEQFF
TRBV4-2 CASSHGSGTSGYEQYF
TRBV11-2 CASSGRTGASSYEQYF
TRBV2 CASSDPGQGYYGYTF
TRBV5-1 CASSLGGVYGYTF
TRBV5-4 CASSLGQDHTGELFF
TRBV19 CASSLTGADTEAFF
TRBV19 CASKDERGSYGYTF
TRBV6-5 CASRRTVRVEETQYF
TRBV19 CACTPGTSWQPQHF
TRBV3-1/TRBV3-2 CASSLLRTGSDEKLFF
TRBV19 CASISEAVTEAFF
TRBV10-3 CAIRQGADQPQHF
TRBV5-1 CASSLTGQILSGYTF
TRBV7-9 CASSLYPVSYQETQYF
TRBV9 CASSRDLNTEAFF
TRBV10-3 CAISPNSEKLFF
TRBV5-4 CASSLASGSLGNEQFF
TRBV3-1/TRBV3-2 CASSQVSDTQYF
TRBV18 CASSPLDRGLSSYNSPLHF
TRBV5-1 CASSPMGAGGSETQYF
TRBV5-4 CASSLDRARVRDTQYF
TRBV10-1 CASSPGTGPSEQYF
TRBV10-3 CAISDRGQFSPYEQYF
TRBV7-9 CASSQAGNSPLHF
TRBV20-1 CSAFRSYGYTF
TRBV11-2 CASSRAGTANTEAFF
TRBV29-1 CSVVPGQGATDTQYF
TRBV28 CASSFPLTSTDTQYF
TRBV3-1/TRBV3-2 CASSQGLAGGPYEQYF
TRBV18 CASSTGQTYEQYF
TRBV2 CASSEAGESSGYTF
TRBV9 CASSSRGNTEAFF
TRBV5-1 CASSANPGQLNYGYTF
TRBV9 CASSRDNPGGYTF
TRBV13 CASSWSGGGNTGELFF
TRBV2 CASGGQGISTDTQYF
TRBV27 CASSLSPGTRSYEQYF
TRBV29-1 CSVVGAVGTEAFF
TRBV5-1 CASSSGQNYGYTF
TRBV5-8 CASDRALYGYTF
TRBV19 CASSLRQGRTHNQPQHF
TRBV7-3 CASSLNSLADQYF
TRBV7-6 CASSPRQGWETEAFF
TRBV4-3 CASSQALAVSGANVLTF
TRBV5-1 CASSLGPRAASNTEAFF
TRBV11-2 CASSYTPDSPLHF
TRBV5-6 CASSFRGMVTNEKLFF
TRBV27 CASSFELAGGKSSYEQYF
TRBV9 CASSSTDWRSSYNEQFF
TRBV28 CASRGQGGRRYTF